This TCR beta chain comes out of a study of regulatory T cells in long-lasting Graves disease. This clonotype has just a few counts. HTBI primers from iRepertoire and Arm-PCR of CDR3 regions yielded the TCR beta libraries. TCRdb analysed the multiplex PCR reads with MiXCR anew, one entry per CDR3 protein. The data contain hundreds of thousands of distinct CDR3 sequences, roughly 15% of them singletons. This CDR3 contains 21 residues. V was shortened by 2 bases and J by 0 bases, with 27 bases between the two germline ends. Germline CDR1 is MNHEY and CDR2 is SVGEGT. Time point meaning: newly diagnosed GD, antithyroid drugs for less than 3 months. PBMC-extracted RNA yielded the TCR library. These data were also reused for a study on T cells in Graves' hyperthyroidism and ophthalmopathy.

This specimen consisted of peripheral blood mononuclear cells (PBMCs), obtained at new diagnosis, from a patient treated with antithyroid drugs. This chain links TRBV6-2 or TRBV6-3 with TRBJ2-3, with D perhaps TRBD1 (6 bases). The TCR comes from a woman younger than 45 with Graves disease. The CDR3 protein is CASSYIPIIGNTGSSTDTQYF. As DNA, the CDR3 is TGTGCCAGCAGTTACATCCCTATCATCGGCAATACAGGGTCCAGCACAGATACGCAGTATTTT.